This TCR beta chain was found in a study of shared clonotypes between healthy human individuals. About this clone: What it binds is not known.

Study-wide findings and caveats: Naive subsets usually exceeded memory subsets in estimated richness. For sorted subsets, rarefaction showed incomplete sequencing despite large depth.

The protocol was immunoSEQ multiplex PCR, while the TCRdb copy is restricted to in-frame clones and leaves out a portion. Here the sample spans just over 2,000,000 clones, about 95% being singletons. Nashville, Tennessee was home to all donors, each a Caucasian adult. CDR1 and CDR2 from the germline V gene are MNHEY and SVGAGI. V was trimmed by 0 bases and J by 1 base, leaving 7 bases between them. The CDR3 covers 14 residues. The sequencing sample was made of naive CD4+ T cells sorted from blood. The subset here: CD45RA+ positively selected. The TCR was taken from a young man in good health. This chain connects TRBV6-5 to TRBJ2-7; no definite D call. This CDR3 reads CASSYSFPSYEQYF. Here the CDR3 DNA reads TGTGCCAGCAGTTACTCCTTCCCGTCCTACGAGCAGTACTTC.